The text below deals with one TCR beta chain. Its antigen is as yet unknown. They isolated at least 6 million PBMCs from each sample. Germline CDR1 is DFQATT and CDR2 is SNEGSKA (reference sequence). The CDR3 is 11 amino acids. The junction had 4 bases not matched to a gene; V was cut back by 5 bases and J by 12 bases. This sample stems from a study of blood T cells in healthy people across ages. Study results and limitations: Long-lived donors exceeded aged donors in naive CD4+ cells and diversity. Naive T cell percentage showed a strong correlation with the diversity of TCR beta.

Through a sample-barcoded 5' primer and a J-beta primer mix, a second PCR was run for 7 to 11 cycles. Researchers report that a template-switch adaptor with 12 random nucleotides tagged each cDNA molecule. One entry per CDR3 protein, called by TCRdb with MiXCR from the 5' RACE reads. The repertoire has hundreds of thousands of distinct CDR3 sequences, roughly 49% of them found once; the top ten carry under 35%. The sequenced sample consisted of blood. This clonotype was obtained from an older woman in good health. The rearrangement uses TRBV20-1 and TRBJ2-1; 10 positions match TRBD1. The CDR3 nucleotides read TGCAGTGCTCCGGGGGACAGGGGGCAGTTCTTC. Its protein is CSAPGDRGQFF.